This T cell receptor (beta chain) was identified during a study of cytomegalovirus exposure and HLA in healthy donors. The study, taken as a whole, reports: Later on, an analysis showed TCR association rates differing by HLA locus, with DRB1 the most and HLA-C the fewest.

In this sample, this clone turned up a few times. Its antigen is unidentified. Both 60 Vbeta primers and 13 Jbeta primers went into the PCR. The table came from immunoSEQ multiplex PCR; TCRdb's copy has only in-frame clones and leaves some out. The data hold roughly 100,000 clones, with approximately 60% observed a single time. The CDR3 length is 15 residues. In germline, CDR1 is SGHRS, CDR2 YFSETQ. After removal of 4 bases from V and 1 base from J, the junction contained 5 bases not matched to a gene. The chain employs TRBV5-1 and TRBJ2-5, with 9 positions matching TRBD1. The sequencing sample was made of PBMCs. The sequence derives from a woman between 45 and 60 years old in good health and CMV-seropositive. In DNA form, the CDR3 reads TGCGCCAGCAGCGAATCGACAGGGGGCCAAGAGACCCAGTACTTC. This gives the protein CASSESTGGQETQYF. Drawing the rest from reference TRBV5-1 and TRBJ2-5, the complete variable domain is KAGVTQTPRYLIKTRGQQVTLSCSPISGHRSVSWYQQTPGQGLQFLFEYFSETQRNKGNFPGRFSGRQFSNSRSEMNVSTLELGDSALYLCASSESTGGQETQYFGPGTRLLVL.